What follows describes a single T cell receptor beta chain. The data derive from a study of blood T cell repertoires in COVID-19. Overall study context: Samples representing acute and convalescent COVID-19 were sourced from the United States, Italy and Spain. PBMCs, B-cell-depleted T cells, or T cells provided the cDNA or gDNA that made up the material.

Original methodology: Amplifying reference gene primers gave estimates of nucleated cell counts. Clones were read by immunoSEQ multiplex PCR, and TCRdb kept only the in-frame ones, dropping some. The DNA gave D and trimming, while V, J and clone size come from that table. The table includes 200,000 to 250,000 clones, about three quarters detected once. This CDR3 has 15 residues. Germline V CDR1 and CDR2: SGHTA, FQGTGA. V shed 5 bases and J 7 bases; nucleotides not matched to a gene: 7. The sequencing sample was made of peripheral blood. V usage is TRBV7-3 and J usage is TRBJ2-1; 11 nucleotides match TRBD1. The receptor was isolated from a woman aged 70-85 years with acute or convalescent COVID-19. As DNA, the CDR3 is TGTGCCAGCAGCCAGGGGGACAGGGGGAATAATGAGCAGTTCTTC. This gives the protein CASSQGDRGNNEQFF.